This TCR beta chain appears in the sequencing data of a study of cytomegalovirus exposure and HLA in healthy donors. Overall study findings and caveats: Earlier results showed most TCR beta V segments being productive about 90% or about 30% of the time. At a 0.05 false discovery rate, a later analysis found approximately 15,000 TCR beta sequences to be associated with HLA alleles. An analysis that came later showed most CMV-associated TCR beta chains appearing HLA-restricted. Clonal expansion, a later analysis showed, was greater in HLA-associated TCR beta chains than in equally common others.

This clone was seen a handful of times. Its antigen is not known. Primers included in the PCR were 60 Vbeta and 13 Jbeta primers. TCRdb keeps only in-frame clones here, not all; method: immunoSEQ multiplex PCR. The sample lists about 200,000 clones, roughly 80% occurring once. CDR3 size: 13 residues. Germline assignment: CDR1 SQVTM and CDR2 ANQGSEA. Trimming took off 7 bases at V and 6 bases at J, with 16 bases between the two ends. This sequence was found in a man aged 35-49 years in good health and CMV-seropositive. Specimen: PBMCs. The V call is TRBV29-1, the J call TRBJ1-5; weak D call: TRBD1 (6 bases). Here the CDR3 DNA reads TGCAGCGCTGCTACGGGGGGCCTTCAGCCCCAGCATTTT. It codes for CSAATGGLQPQHF. Full variable domain (outside the CDR3, taken from reference TRBV29-1 and TRBJ1-5): SAVISQKPSRDICQRGTSLTIQCQVDSQVTMMFWYRQQPGQSLTLIATANQGSEATYESGFVIDKFPISRPNLTFSTLTVSNMSPEDSSIYLCSAATGGLQPQHFGDGTRLSIL.